Listed here are 21 T cell receptor beta chains from one sample, sequenced in a study of Ad26.COV2.S vaccination and SARS-CoV-2 variants. The table came from immunoSEQ multiplex PCR; TCRdb's copy has only in-frame clones and leaves some out. The table shows about 350,000 clones, with approximately 86% occurring only once. Treatment reported: about 20 received Ad26.COV2.S at low or high dose, single or two shots; roughly five received placebo; per-sample allocation not given. Sampling took place 63 days after the first vaccine or placebo injection. The source material was peripheral blood, sampled in a trial of Ad26.COV2.S vaccine versus placebo. These receptors originate from a person aged 18-65 years who received the Ad26.COV2.S COVID-19 vaccine or a placebo.

The rearrangement uses TRBV11-2 and TRBJ2-5, with D perhaps being TRBD1 or TRBD2 (5 bases each). Germline V CDR1 and CDR2: SGHAT, FQNNGV. Trimming stripped 6 bases from V and 5 bases from J, with 19 bases between. CDR3 length: 15 residues. The CDR3 bases are TGTGCCAGCAGTAACAAGGGGAGAGAGGGGGAGACCCAGTACTTC. Protein product: CASSNKGREGETQYF.

The chain combines TRBV7-2 with TRBJ2-1; TRBD2 aligns across 15 bases. The germline gives CDR1 SGHTA, CDR2 FQGNSA. This CDR3 is built from 18 residues. The ends lost 6 bases at V and 6 bases at J; junction bases unmatched: 12. CDR3 in DNA: TGTGCCAGCAGTTCCGGACTAGCGGGAGGGCCGATGGGCAATGAGCAGTTCTTC. The encoded protein is CASSSGLAGGPMGNEQFF.

The chain uses TRBV2 and TRBJ2-5; 10 positions match TRBD2. The CDR3 runs 15 residues. V lost 6 bases, J lost 3 bases, and 7 bases stayed unmatched. CDR1 is SNHLY and CDR2 is FYNNEI in the germline V gene. The CDR3 bases are TGTGCCAGCAGCGATAGCGGGGGGCCGGAAGAGACCCAGTACTTC. It encodes CASSDSGGPEETQYF.

V usage is TRBV7-2 and J usage is TRBJ2-3; 10 bases line up with TRBD2. The V gene end was trimmed by 4 bases and the J gene end by 4 bases; junction bases not matched to a gene: 5. The CDR3 spans 15 residues. Germline loops: CDR1 SGHTA, CDR2 FQGNSA. The CDR3 DNA is TGTGCCAGCAGCTCCCTAGCGGGAGCCGCAGATACGCAGTATTTT. Amino acids: CASSSLAGAADTQYF.

This clone was seen only once. The V gene is TRBV7-2, the J gene TRBJ2-2; D not resolved. Between the trimmed V and J ends, which lost 6 bases and 1 base, there was a span of 3 bases. This CDR3 comprises 12 residues. Per germline, CDR1 SGHTA and CDR2 FQGNSA. As DNA, the CDR3 is TGTGCCAGCAGGAGGAACACCGGGGAGCTGTTTTTT. Amino acid sequence: CASRRNTGELFF.

This sequence joins TRBV6-1 and TRBJ2-1; 10 nucleotides line up with TRBD2. The CDR3 runs 16 residues. The trim removed 2 bases at V and 2 bases at J, leaving 3 bases unmatched. Germline CDR1 and CDR2: MNHNS and SASEGT. Here the CDR3 reads CASSERLAGTYNEQFF. The CDR3, as DNA: TGTGCCAGCAGTGAACGACTAGCGGGCACCTACAATGAGCAGTTCTTC.

The chain couples TRBV2 to TRBJ2-2; TRBD1 agrees at 9 bases. The CDR3 consists of 15 residues. Germline lookup yields CDR1 SNHLY and CDR2 FYNNEI. Trimming took 4 bases from V and 4 from J; bases not matched to a gene: 4. Written as DNA, the CDR3 is TGTGCCAGCAGTGGGGGACAGGGAAGCACCGGGGAGCTGTTTTTT. The encoded protein is CASSGGQGSTGELFF.

This clone was detected once. The chain employs TRBV5-1 and TRBJ1-1; TRBD1 is a possible D gene (5 bases). The germline CDR1 and CDR2 sequences are SGHRS and YFSETQ. The CDR3 contains 15 residues. Trimming took off 4 bases at V and 4 bases at J, with 17 bases between the two ends. The CDR3 protein is CASSGGLSWVTEAFF. The CDR3 DNA follows: TGCGCCAGCAGCGGGGGTTTAAGTTGGGTCACTGAAGCTTTCTTT. Full variable domain (outside the CDR3, taken from reference TRBV5-1 and TRBJ1-1): KAGVTQTPRYLIKTRGQQVTLSCSPISGHRSVSWYQQTPGQGLQFLFEYFSETQRNKGNFPGRFSGRQFSNSRSEMNVSTLELGDSALYLCASSGGLSWVTEAFFGQGTRLTVV.

The rearrangement joins TRBV5-1 to TRBJ1-6, with D tentatively TRBD1 (5 bases). The CDR3 consists of 15 residues. V lost 0 bases and J lost 3, with 7 bases in between. Germline CDR1 SGHRS, CDR2 YFSETQ. The CDR3 sequence is CASSLEGIYNSPLHF. The CDR3 nucleotides are TGCGCCAGCAGCTTGGAGGGGATCTATAATTCACCCCTCCACTTT.

This clone was seen more than once but under ten times. The rearrangement uses TRBV28 and TRBJ1-1; a weak D match, TRBD1 (5 bases). Germline V lookup: CDR1 MDHEN, CDR2 SYDVKM. The CDR3 contains 14 residues. Trimming pared 6 bases from V and 3 bases from J, leaving 14 bases between. The CDR3 nucleotides are TGTGCCAGCAGGAAGACAGATATGGACACTGAAGCTTTCTTT. Protein sequence: CASRKTDMDTEAFF.

This sequence joins TRBV9 and TRBJ2-3; D is unclear. V was pared by 5 bases and J by 0 bases, with 13 bases between. Germline CDR1 and CDR2: SGDLS and YYNGEE. CDR3 length: 15 residues. The chain's CDR3 is CASSSSVLSTDTQYF. Here the CDR3 DNA reads TGTGCCAGCAGTTCCAGCGTTTTGAGCACAGATACGCAGTATTTT.

This chain connects TRBV11-2 to TRBJ2-1, with D possibly matching TRBD2 (6 bases). V was clipped by 5 bases and J by 7 bases, with 15 bases between them. The CDR3 covers 14 residues. The V gene's germline CDR1 is SGHAT and CDR2 FQNNGV. The CDR3: CASSVSSVRNEQFF. The DNA for the CDR3 is TGTGCCAGCAGCGTCTCTAGCGTCAGGAATGAGCAGTTCTTC.

J is TRBJ2-7 and V is TRBV6-1; either TRBD1 or TRBD2 may supply D (5 bases each). V was cut by 1 base and J by 6 bases, with 22 bases left in between. This CDR3 contains 17 residues. The germline CDR1 and CDR2 sequences are MNHNS and SASEGT. CDR3 sequence: CASSEGPQGSALGEQYF. CDR3 in DNA: TGTGCCAGCAGTGAAGGTCCTCAGGGTAGCGCTTTAGGCGAGCAGTACTTC.

The J gene is TRBJ1-2, the V gene TRBV10-3; D may be TRBD1 (5 bases). CDR3 length equals 14 residues. V lost 2 bases, J lost 5 bases, and 12 bases lay in between. The germline gives CDR1 ENHRY, CDR2 SYGVKD. Here the CDR3 reads CAISEGGSGYGYTF. The CDR3 DNA is TGTGCCATCAGTGAGGGAGGGTCAGGGTATGGCTACACCTTC.

The chain recombines TRBV25-1 with TRBJ2-6, with a possible D match to TRBD2 (5 bases). CDR1 is MGHDK, CDR2 SYGVNS, per germline. The CDR3 is 16 residues long. The V gene lost 5 bases and the J gene lost 1 base, with 12 bases spanning the gap. CDR3 in amino acids: CASSMLAESGANVLTF. CDR3 in DNA: TGTGCCAGCAGTATGCTAGCTGAGTCTGGGGCCAACGTCCTGACTTTC.

V gene TRBV30 combines with J gene TRBJ2-7, with 8 nucleotides matching TRBD2. Germline trimming cut 4 bases from V and 7 bases from J; bases unmatched to any gene: 15. The CDR3 is 15 amino acids. Germline V CDR1 and CDR2: GTSNPN, SVGIG (reference sequence). Written as DNA, the CDR3 is TGTGCCTGGAAAAAGTGGGAGCGGGGGCGCCTGGAGCAGTACTTC. Protein product: CAWKKWERGRLEQYF. Based on the CDR3 plus reference TRBV30 and TRBJ2-7, the full variable domain is SQTIHQWPATLVQPVGSPLSLECTVEGTSNPNLYWYRQAAGRGLQLLFYSVGIGQISSEVPQNLSASRPQDRQFILSSKKLLLSDSGFYLCAWKKWERGRLEQYFGPGTRLTVT.

This clone has a handful of counts. This likely came from a read error, as a far larger clone is one base away. This sequence joins TRBV5-6 and TRBJ1-2; 10 bases match TRBD1. Trimming took 4 bases from V and 5 from J; bases not matched to a gene: 2. The CDR3 sequence is 13 residues long. Looked up from germline, CDR1 is SGHDT and CDR2 is YYEEEE. The CDR3 bases are TGTGCCAGCAGCCCGGGACAGGGGTATGGCTACACCTTC. Translated, it gives CASSPGQGYGYTF.

V usage is TRBV29-1 and J usage is TRBJ1-2; no definite D call. Germline V gene lookup returns CDR1 SQVTM and CDR2 ANQGSEA. Trimming removed 4 bases from V and 4 bases from J, with 10 bases in between. This CDR3 contains 12 residues. CDR3 amino acids: CSVGQWGYGYTF. CDR3 DNA: TGCAGCGTTGGGCAGTGGGGCTATGGCTACACCTTC.

The genes are TRBV6-6 and TRBJ1-1; the D gene is possibly TRBD1 (6 bases). V was trimmed by 5 bases and J by 1 base, leaving 11 bases between them. The germline CDR1 and CDR2 sequences are MNHNY and SVGAGI (reference sequence). This CDR3 is 14 amino acids long. The CDR3 loop reads CASSATGSNTEAFF. The CDR3 nucleotides are TGTGCCAGCAGTGCAACAGGGTCGAACACTGAAGCTTTCTTT.

The chain has TRBV7-8 and TRBJ1-1; D gene unclear. CDR1 is SGHVS and CDR2 is FQNEAQ in the germline V gene. There are 15 residues in the CDR3. Trimming took off 3 bases at V and 4 bases at J, with 15 bases between the two ends. The CDR3 is CASSFRSPGSTEAFF. In nucleotides, the CDR3 is TGTGCCAGCAGCTTCCGTAGCCCCGGATCCACTGAAGCTTTCTTT.

The V gene is TRBV28, the J gene TRBJ1-5; D remains ambiguous. Germline values: CDR1 MDHEN, CDR2 SYDVKM. Trimming took off 10 bases at V and 4 bases at J, with 20 bases between the two ends. This CDR3 has 15 residues. CDR3 in DNA: TGTGCCACTACTAGAGACGCACTCCTTAATCAGCCCCAGCATTTT. Protein sequence: CATTRDALLNQPQHF.